Listed below are T cell receptor beta chains from one sample, sequenced in a study of shared clonotypes between healthy human individuals. Only in-frame clones appear in the TCRdb table, and some are missing; sequencing was by immunoSEQ multiplex PCR. The sample lists about 2.4 million clones; approximately 93% were seen once. Sequencing was carried out using naive CD4+ T cells from PBMCs. The origin of the receptors is a young man in good health. Some clones in this sample may be carry-over from other donors' samples. Both conserved end residues are part of each CDR3. A D gene is named only where the DNA matches it firmly. The listing skips clone size in some rows; elsewhere it reads once, few, many or a size class.

clone size: few; D gene: TRBD1; J gene: TRBJ1-2; V gene: TRBV6-5; CDR3 protein: CASSYRQGGGYTF; CDR3 DNA: TGTGCCAGCAGTTACAGACAGGGGGGTGGCTACACCTTC
clone size: once; D gene: -; J gene: TRBJ1-2; V gene: TRBV28; CDR3 protein: CASNPSTGAGGYTF; CDR3 DNA: TGTGCCAGCAATCCTTCGACGGGGGCGGGTGGCTACACCTTC
clone size: once; D gene: -; J gene: TRBJ2-5; V gene: TRBV7-2; CDR3 protein: CASSLETQYF; CDR3 DNA: TGTGCCAGCAGCTTAGAGACCCAGTACTTC
clone size: -; D gene: -; J gene: TRBJ2-5; V gene: TRBV5-1; CDR3 protein: CASSPAGHIQETQYF; CDR3 DNA: TGCGCCAGCAGCCCGGCAGGGCATATCCAAGAGACCCAGTACTTC
clone size: -; D gene: TRBD1; J gene: TRBJ1-4; V gene: TRBV28; CDR3 protein: CASSSMDRGREKLFF; CDR3 DNA: TGTGCCAGCAGCTCCATGGACAGGGGCCGTGAAAAACTGTTTTTT
clone size: -; D gene: TRBD1; J gene: TRBJ1-2; V gene: TRBV9; CDR3 protein: CASSVEGQGIYGYTF; CDR3 DNA: TGTGCCAGCAGCGTAGAAGGACAGGGGATATATGGCTACACCTTC
clone size: -; D gene: -; J gene: TRBJ1-5; V gene: TRBV30; CDR3 protein: CAWSVRGGQPQHF; CDR3 DNA: TGTGCCTGGAGTGTAAGAGGGGGTCAGCCCCAGCATTTT
clone size: -; D gene: TRBD2; J gene: TRBJ2-7; V gene: TRBV11-1; CDR3 protein: CASSFGGGLDEQYF; CDR3 DNA: TGTGCCAGCAGCTTCGGCGGGGGGTTGGACGAGCAGTACTTC
clone size: -; D gene: -; J gene: TRBJ2-6; V gene: TRBV28; CDR3 protein: CASRGTGPGANVLTF; CDR3 DNA: TGTGCCAGCAGGGGAACAGGGCCCGGGGCCAACGTCCTGACTTTC
clone size: few; D gene: -; J gene: TRBJ1-1; V gene: TRBV27; CDR3 protein: CASSTMNTEAFF; CDR3 DNA: TGTGCCAGCAGTACAATGAACACTGAAGCTTTCTTT
clone size: -; D gene: -; J gene: TRBJ2-2; V gene: TRBV7-2; CDR3 protein: CASSLIPAPYTGELFF; CDR3 DNA: TGTGCCAGCAGCTTAATCCCAGCGCCCTACACCGGGGAGCTGTTTTTT
clone size: -; D gene: -; J gene: TRBJ2-5; V gene: TRBV29-1; CDR3 protein: CSALQGAETQYF; CDR3 DNA: TGCAGCGCTCTACAGGGAGCGGAGACCCAGTACTTC
clone size: -; D gene: -; J gene: TRBJ1-1; V gene: TRBV28; CDR3 protein: CASSSSGKPMNTEAFF; CDR3 DNA: TGTGCCAGCAGTTCCTCAGGGAAGCCCATGAACACTGAAGCTTTCTTT
clone size: -; D gene: -; J gene: TRBJ2-2; V gene: TRBV11-3; CDR3 protein: CASSLVSGNTGELFF; CDR3 DNA: TGTGCCAGCAGCTTAGTGTCAGGGAACACCGGGGAGCTGTTTTTT
clone size: -; D gene: TRBD2; J gene: TRBJ2-1; V gene: TRBV11-2; CDR3 protein: CASSSIGAGVMDEQFF; CDR3 DNA: TGTGCCAGCAGCTCCATTGGGGCGGGAGTGATGGATGAGCAGTTCTTC
clone size: -; D gene: TRBD2; J gene: TRBJ2-1; V gene: TRBV2; CDR3 protein: CASRPTSAHNEQFF; CDR3 DNA: TGTGCCAGCAGACCCACTAGCGCCCACAATGAGCAGTTCTTC
clone size: -; D gene: -; J gene: TRBJ2-3; V gene: TRBV4-1; CDR3 protein: CASSQNRPDTQYF; CDR3 DNA: TGCGCCAGCAGCCAAAATCGACCAGATACGCAGTATTTT
clone size: once; D gene: -; J gene: TRBJ1-2; V gene: TRBV7-3; CDR3 protein: CASSLTAQTGGGYTF; CDR3 DNA: TGTGCCAGCAGCTTAACGGCTCAGACAGGAGGAGGCTACACCTTC
clone size: -; D gene: -; J gene: TRBJ2-7; V gene: TRBV20-1; CDR3 protein: CSARGNYEQYF; CDR3 DNA: TGCAGTGCTAGAGGGAACTACGAGCAGTACTTC
clone size: -; D gene: -; J gene: TRBJ1-1; V gene: TRBV5-1; CDR3 protein: CASSFSTGNTEAFF; CDR3 DNA: TGCGCCAGCAGCTTTAGCACAGGCAACACTGAAGCTTTCTTT
clone size: -; D gene: TRBD1; J gene: TRBJ2-5; V gene: TRBV9; CDR3 protein: CASSVGATGGTQYF; CDR3 DNA: TGTGCCAGCAGCGTAGGCGCGACAGGGGGCACCCAGTACTTC
clone size: -; D gene: -; J gene: TRBJ1-2; V gene: TRBV5-6; CDR3 protein: CASSQREGHPRYGYTF; CDR3 DNA: TGTGCCAGCAGTCAGAGGGAGGGGCACCCACGATATGGCTACACCTTC
clone size: -; D gene: -; J gene: TRBJ1-3; V gene: TRBV11-1; CDR3 protein: CASSWSSGNTIYF; CDR3 DNA: TGTGCCAGCAGTTGGAGCTCTGGAAACACCATATATTTT
clone size: -; D gene: -; J gene: TRBJ2-1; V gene: TRBV7-9; CDR3 protein: CASSLGVTEGRSDEQFF; CDR3 DNA: TGTGCCAGCAGCTTAGGCGTAACCGAGGGACGCTCTGATGAGCAGTTCTTC
clone size: -; D gene: TRBD1; J gene: TRBJ2-7; V gene: TRBV6-1; CDR3 protein: CASSEGGQAYEQYF; CDR3 DNA: TGTGCCAGCAGCGAGGGGGGACAGGCCTACGAGCAGTACTTC
clone size: -; D gene: -; J gene: TRBJ2-7; V gene: TRBV29-1; CDR3 protein: CSARGASYEQYF; CDR3 DNA: TGCAGCGCGCGTGGGGCTAGCTACGAGCAGTACTTC